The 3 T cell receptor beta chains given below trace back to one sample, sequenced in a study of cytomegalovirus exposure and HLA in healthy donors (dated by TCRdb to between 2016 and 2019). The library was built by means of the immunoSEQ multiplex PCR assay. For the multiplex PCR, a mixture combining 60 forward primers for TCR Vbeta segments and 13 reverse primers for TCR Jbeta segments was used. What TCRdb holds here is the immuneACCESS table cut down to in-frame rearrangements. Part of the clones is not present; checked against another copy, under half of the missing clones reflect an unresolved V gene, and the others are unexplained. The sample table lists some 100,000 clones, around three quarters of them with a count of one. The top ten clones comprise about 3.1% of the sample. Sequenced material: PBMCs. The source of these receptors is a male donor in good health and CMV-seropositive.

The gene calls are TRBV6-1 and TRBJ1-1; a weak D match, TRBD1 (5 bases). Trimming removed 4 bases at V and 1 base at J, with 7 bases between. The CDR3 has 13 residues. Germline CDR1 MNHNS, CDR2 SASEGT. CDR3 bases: TGTGCCAGCAGTGCCACAGGGAACACTGAAGCTTTCTTT. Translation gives CASSATGNTEAFF.

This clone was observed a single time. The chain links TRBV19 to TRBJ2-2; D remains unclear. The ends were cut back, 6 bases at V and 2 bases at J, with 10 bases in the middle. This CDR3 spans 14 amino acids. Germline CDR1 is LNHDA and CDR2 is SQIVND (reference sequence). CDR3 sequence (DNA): TGTGCCAGTAGGTTGGGCCTCAACACCGGGGAGCTGTTTTTT. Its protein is CASRLGLNTGELFF.

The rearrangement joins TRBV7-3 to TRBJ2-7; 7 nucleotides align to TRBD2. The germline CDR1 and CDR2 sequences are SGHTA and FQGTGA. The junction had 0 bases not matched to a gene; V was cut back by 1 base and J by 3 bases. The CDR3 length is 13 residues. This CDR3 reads CASSLSGSYEQYF. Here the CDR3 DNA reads TGTGCCAGCAGCTTAAGCGGGAGCTACGAGCAGTACTTC.